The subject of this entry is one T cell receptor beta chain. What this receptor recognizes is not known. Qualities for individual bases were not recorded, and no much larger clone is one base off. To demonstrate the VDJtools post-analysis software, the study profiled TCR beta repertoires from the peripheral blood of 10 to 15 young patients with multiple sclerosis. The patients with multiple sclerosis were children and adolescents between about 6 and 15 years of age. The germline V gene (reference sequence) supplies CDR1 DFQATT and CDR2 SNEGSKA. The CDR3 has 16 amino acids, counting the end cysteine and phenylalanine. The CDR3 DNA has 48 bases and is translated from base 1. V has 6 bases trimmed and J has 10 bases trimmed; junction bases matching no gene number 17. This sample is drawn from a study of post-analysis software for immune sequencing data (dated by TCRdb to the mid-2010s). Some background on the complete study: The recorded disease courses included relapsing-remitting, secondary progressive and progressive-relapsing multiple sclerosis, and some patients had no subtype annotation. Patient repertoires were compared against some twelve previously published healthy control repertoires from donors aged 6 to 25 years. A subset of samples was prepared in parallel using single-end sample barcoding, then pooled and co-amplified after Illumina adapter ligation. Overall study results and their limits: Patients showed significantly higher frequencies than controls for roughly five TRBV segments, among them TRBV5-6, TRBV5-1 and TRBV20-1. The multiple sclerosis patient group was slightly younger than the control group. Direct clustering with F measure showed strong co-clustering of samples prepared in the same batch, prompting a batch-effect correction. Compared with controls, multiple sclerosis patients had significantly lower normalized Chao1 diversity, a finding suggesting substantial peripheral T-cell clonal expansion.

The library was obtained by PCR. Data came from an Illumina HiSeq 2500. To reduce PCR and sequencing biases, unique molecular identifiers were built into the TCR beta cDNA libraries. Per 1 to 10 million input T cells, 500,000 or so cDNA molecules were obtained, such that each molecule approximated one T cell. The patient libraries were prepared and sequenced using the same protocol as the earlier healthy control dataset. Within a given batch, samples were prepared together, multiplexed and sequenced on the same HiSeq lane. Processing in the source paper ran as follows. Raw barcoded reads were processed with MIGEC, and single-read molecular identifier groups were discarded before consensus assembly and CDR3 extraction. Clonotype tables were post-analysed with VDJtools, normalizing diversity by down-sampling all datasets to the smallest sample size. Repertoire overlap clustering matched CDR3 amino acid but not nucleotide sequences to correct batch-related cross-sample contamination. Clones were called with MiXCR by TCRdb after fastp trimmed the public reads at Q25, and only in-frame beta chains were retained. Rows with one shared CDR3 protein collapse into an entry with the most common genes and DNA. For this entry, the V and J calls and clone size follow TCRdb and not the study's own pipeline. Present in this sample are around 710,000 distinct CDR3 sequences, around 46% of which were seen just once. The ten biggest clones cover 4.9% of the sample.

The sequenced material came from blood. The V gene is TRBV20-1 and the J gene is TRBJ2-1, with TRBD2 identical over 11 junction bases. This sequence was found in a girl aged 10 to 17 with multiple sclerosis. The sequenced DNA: TGCAGTGCCTCCGGACTTTCGACTAGCGGGAATGCGGAGCAGTTCTTC. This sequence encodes CSASGLSTSGNAEQFF.